A selection of T cell receptor beta chains follows, all from one sample in a study of neurological immune-mediated disorders. TCRdb ran MiXCR on the 5' RACE reads and lists one entry per CDR3 protein. Of 44,000 or so distinct CDR3 sequences listed, about 6% are singletons. Material for sequencing was CD4+ T cells from blood. These receptors all stem from a woman aged 40 to 50 in good health. Both conserved end residues are part of each CDR3. The order of the fields is J gene, D gene, clone size, V gene, CDR3 DNA, CDR3 protein. D genes are given only for firm matches. The listing skips clone size in some rows; elsewhere it reads once, few, many or a size class.

J gene: TRBJ2-1
D gene: TRBD2
clone size: many
V gene: TRBV10-3
CDR3 DNA: TGTGCCATCAGAGATTCGGGAGGGCCGGCGTCCGATGAGCAGTTCTTC
CDR3 protein: CAIRDSGGPASDEQFF

J gene: TRBJ2-1
D gene: TRBD2
clone size: medium-sized
V gene: TRBV5-1
CDR3 DNA: TGCGCCAGCAGCCCCCCTAGCGGGAGGGACAATGAGCAGTTCTTC
CDR3 protein: CASSPPSGRDNEQFF

J gene: TRBJ2-1
D gene: NA
clone size: many
V gene: TRBV5-1
CDR3 DNA: TGCGCCAGCAGCTTGGCCGGGCGCAGCTCCTACAATGAGCAGTTCTTC
CDR3 protein: CASSLAGRSSYNEQFF

J gene: TRBJ2-7
D gene: NA
clone size: many
V gene: TRBV28
CDR3 DNA: TGTGCCAGCAGTCCTACAGGTTTGTGGCAGTACTTC
CDR3 protein: CASSPTGLWQYF

J gene: TRBJ1-1
D gene: TRBD1
clone size: many
V gene: TRBV10-3
CDR3 DNA: TGTGCCATCAGTGACGGGACAGGGGGCGATAACACTGAAGCTTTCTTT
CDR3 protein: CAISDGTGGDNTEAFF

J gene: TRBJ2-4
D gene: NA
clone size: many
V gene: TRBV29-1
CDR3 DNA: TGCAGCGTTCGATCCCCAACCGGGGGAAGACGAAACATTCAGTACTTC
CDR3 protein: CSVRSPTGGRRNIQYF

J gene: TRBJ2-3
D gene: NA
clone size: few
V gene: TRBV27
CDR3 DNA: TGTGCCAGCAGTTTAGGGGGTAGGGGAGATACGCAGTATTTT
CDR3 protein: CASSLGGRGDTQYF

J gene: TRBJ2-7
D gene: NA
clone size: few
V gene: TRBV20-1
CDR3 DNA: TGCAGTACCTTGTTTGGCTACGAGCAGTACTTC
CDR3 protein: CSTLFGYEQYF

J gene: TRBJ2-5
D gene: NA
clone size: many
V gene: TRBV28
CDR3 DNA: TGTGCCAGCAGGCCAGGCCTAGCAAAGAATCAAGAGACCCAGTACTTC
CDR3 protein: CASRPGLAKNQETQYF

J gene: TRBJ2-5
D gene: NA
clone size: many
V gene: TRBV20-1
CDR3 DNA: TGCAGTGCTAGAGTTGGGGAGACCCAGTACTTC
CDR3 protein: CSARVGETQYF

J gene: TRBJ2-2
D gene: NA
clone size: NA
V gene: TRBV12-3/TRBV12-4
CDR3 DNA: TGTGCCAGCAGTTTTACACTAGAGGACACCGGGGAGCTGTTTTTT
CDR3 protein: CASSFTLEDTGELFF

J gene: TRBJ2-1
D gene: TRBD2
clone size: many
V gene: TRBV3-1
CDR3 DNA: TGTGCCAGCAGTACCGGGACTAGAAGGGGGCAGTTCTTC
CDR3 protein: CASSTGTRRGQFF

J gene: TRBJ2-7
D gene: TRBD1
clone size: many
V gene: TRBV24-1
CDR3 DNA: TGTGCCACCAGTGATAGGACAGGGCCCTCCTACGAGCAGTACTTC
CDR3 protein: CATSDRTGPSYEQYF

J gene: TRBJ1-5
D gene: NA
clone size: NA
V gene: TRBV12-3/TRBV12-4
CDR3 DNA: TGTGCCAGCAGTAGTGTGGACAGCACCAATCAGCCCCAGCATTTT
CDR3 protein: CASSSVDSTNQPQHF

J gene: TRBJ2-7
D gene: TRBD1
clone size: medium-sized
V gene: TRBV20-1
CDR3 DNA: TGCAGTGCTAGACCACCGGACAGGCTGCTATCGGGATCCGAGCAGTACTTC
CDR3 protein: CSARPPDRLLSGSEQYF

J gene: TRBJ2-5
D gene: NA
clone size: many
V gene: TRBV29-1
CDR3 DNA: TGCAGCGCTGGACCTAGACAAGAGACCCAGTACTTC
CDR3 protein: CSAGPRQETQYF

J gene: TRBJ1-5
D gene: NA
clone size: many
V gene: TRBV12-3/TRBV12-4
CDR3 DNA: TGTGCCAGCAGTGGACTCGCCAATCAGCCCCAGCATTTT
CDR3 protein: CASSGLANQPQHF

J gene: TRBJ2-7
D gene: TRBD1
clone size: many
V gene: TRBV7-2
CDR3 DNA: TGTGCCAGCAGCTTAGCGGCGACAGGGAACTACGAGCAGTACTTC
CDR3 protein: CASSLAATGNYEQYF

J gene: TRBJ1-5
D gene: NA
clone size: many
V gene: TRBV25-1
CDR3 DNA: TGTGCCAGCAGTGAGGTGGAAGGCCCCTCAGGGCCCCAGCATTTT
CDR3 protein: CASSEVEGPSGPQHF

J gene: TRBJ2-7
D gene: NA
clone size: many
V gene: TRBV9
CDR3 DNA: TGTGCCAGCAGCGTAATGGGCAGCTCCTACGAGCAGTACTTC
CDR3 protein: CASSVMGSSYEQYF

J gene: TRBJ2-1
D gene: NA
clone size: many
V gene: TRBV29-1
CDR3 DNA: TGCAGCGTTATTGTCCAGGGCCATGAGCAGTTCTTC
CDR3 protein: CSVIVQGHEQFF

J gene: TRBJ1-1
D gene: NA
clone size: many
V gene: TRBV29-1
CDR3 DNA: TGCAGCGTCAAGAACACTGAAGCTTTCTTT
CDR3 protein: CSVKNTEAFF

J gene: TRBJ2-5
D gene: NA
clone size: many
V gene: TRBV20-1
CDR3 DNA: TGCAGTGCTCCGATCCTAACGGGCGAGACCCAGTACTTC
CDR3 protein: CSAPILTGETQYF

J gene: TRBJ1-2
D gene: TRBD1
clone size: many
V gene: TRBV5-5
CDR3 DNA: TGTGCCAGCAGCTCCACACAGGGGGCGAAAGGCTACACCTTC
CDR3 protein: CASSSTQGAKGYTF

J gene: TRBJ2-1
D gene: NA
clone size: many
V gene: TRBV6-5
CDR3 DNA: TGTGCCAGCATGGGACCGACAAACCCCGACCGGAGAAATGAGCAGTTCTTC
CDR3 protein: CASMGPTNPDRRNEQFF

J gene: TRBJ2-7
D gene: NA
clone size: many
V gene: TRBV28
CDR3 DNA: TGTGCCAGCAGTTTATCCGACAGACATTCCTACGAGCAGTACTTC
CDR3 protein: CASSLSDRHSYEQYF

J gene: TRBJ2-1
D gene: TRBD2
clone size: many
V gene: TRBV5-1
CDR3 DNA: TGCGCCAGCAGCCCCATGACTAGCGGGAGTGGGGAGCAGTTCTTC
CDR3 protein: CASSPMTSGSGEQFF

J gene: TRBJ2-5
D gene: NA
clone size: many
V gene: TRBV28
CDR3 DNA: TGTGCCAGCAGAAGGGGGGGAATGAGGGAGACCCAGTACTTC
CDR3 protein: CASRRGGMRETQYF

J gene: TRBJ2-3
D gene: NA
clone size: NA
V gene: TRBV28
CDR3 DNA: TGTGCCAGCAGTTTAGTTTTGGCGGGCACAGATACGCAGTATTTT
CDR3 protein: CASSLVLAGTDTQYF

J gene: TRBJ2-7
D gene: NA
clone size: many
V gene: TRBV11-2
CDR3 DNA: TGTGCCAGCAGCTTAGTTGGGGGAGGATCTCTACGAGGGCAGTACTTC
CDR3 protein: CASSLVGGGSLRGQYF

J gene: TRBJ2-1
D gene: NA
clone size: many
V gene: TRBV18
CDR3 DNA: TGTGCCAGCTCACCAAGGCAATTAGATGAGCAGTTCTTC
CDR3 protein: CASSPRQLDEQFF

J gene: TRBJ2-2
D gene: TRBD2
clone size: many
V gene: TRBV5-1
CDR3 DNA: TGCGCCAGCAGCTTGACTAGCGGGAGGCCCGCTTGGAACACCGGGGAGCTGTTTTTT
CDR3 protein: CASSLTSGRPAWNTGELFF

J gene: TRBJ1-1
D gene: NA
clone size: few
V gene: TRBV19
CDR3 DNA: TGTGCCAGTAGTATGGGACGGCAGAACACTGAAGCTTTCTTT
CDR3 protein: CASSMGRQNTEAFF

J gene: TRBJ2-2
D gene: TRBD2
clone size: many
V gene: TRBV4-2
CDR3 DNA: TGTGCCAGCAGCCACCCGGGGGGGAACACCGGGGAGCTGTTTTTT
CDR3 protein: CASSHPGGNTGELFF

J gene: TRBJ1-5
D gene: NA
clone size: many
V gene: TRBV5-5
CDR3 DNA: TGTGCCAGCAGCTTCGGAGAGCTGCGCAATCAGCCCCAGCATTTT
CDR3 protein: CASSFGELRNQPQHF

J gene: TRBJ2-3
D gene: TRBD2
clone size: many
V gene: TRBV9
CDR3 DNA: TGTGCCAGCAGCGTAGATACTAGCGGGCGGCAGGATACGCAGTATTTT
CDR3 protein: CASSVDTSGRQDTQYF

J gene: TRBJ2-3
D gene: NA
clone size: many
V gene: TRBV7-9
CDR3 DNA: TGTGCCAGCAGCCCCCCCGGTCCAGATACGCAGTATTTT
CDR3 protein: CASSPPGPDTQYF

J gene: TRBJ1-1
D gene: NA
clone size: many
V gene: TRBV29-1
CDR3 DNA: TGCAGCGTTGAAAGACTGCTGAACACTGAAGCTTTCTTT
CDR3 protein: CSVERLLNTEAFF

J gene: TRBJ2-7
D gene: NA
clone size: many
V gene: TRBV3-1
CDR3 DNA: TGTGCCAGCAGCCAAGGGTCAGGCTACGAGCAGTACTTC
CDR3 protein: CASSQGSGYEQYF

J gene: TRBJ2-5
D gene: NA
clone size: many
V gene: TRBV20-1
CDR3 DNA: TGCAGTGCTGAGAGAGGAGGGGGCGGGAAAGAGACCCAGTACTTC
CDR3 protein: CSAERGGGGKETQYF

J gene: TRBJ1-2
D gene: NA
clone size: many
V gene: TRBV4-3
CDR3 DNA: TGCGCCAGCAGCCAGGGTAACTATGGCTACACCTTC
CDR3 protein: CASSQGNYGYTF

J gene: TRBJ1-5
D gene: NA
clone size: many
V gene: TRBV7-9
CDR3 DNA: TGTGCCAGCAGCTTCGAGGGTATTGGTTTTAATCAGCCCCAGCATTTT
CDR3 protein: CASSFEGIGFNQPQHF

J gene: TRBJ1-5
D gene: TRBD1
clone size: NA
V gene: TRBV4-2
CDR3 DNA: TGTGCCAGCAGCCAAATTCAGGGGGCCGCCGCGGATCAGCCCCAGCATTTT
CDR3 protein: CASSQIQGAAADQPQHF

J gene: TRBJ2-2
D gene: NA
clone size: many
V gene: TRBV6-5
CDR3 DNA: TGTGCCAGCAGTTACCGAACCAAGGCGGGGGAGCTGTTTTTT
CDR3 protein: CASSYRTKAGELFF

J gene: TRBJ1-1
D gene: NA
clone size: many
V gene: TRBV7-9
CDR3 DNA: TGTGCCAGCAGCCCGGACGGGGGAGTAATGAACACTGAAGCTTTCTTT
CDR3 protein: CASSPDGGVMNTEAFF

J gene: TRBJ2-7
D gene: TRBD1
clone size: many
V gene: TRBV20-1
CDR3 DNA: TGCAGTGCTAGAGTTCCGGGACAGGGCCCCTACGAGCAGTACTTC
CDR3 protein: CSARVPGQGPYEQYF

J gene: TRBJ1-4
D gene: NA
clone size: many
V gene: TRBV20-1
CDR3 DNA: TGCAGTGCTTGGGACCCCACGGCGGAAAAACTGTTTTTT
CDR3 protein: CSAWDPTAEKLFF

J gene: TRBJ2-3
D gene: NA
clone size: many
V gene: TRBV12-3/TRBV12-4
CDR3 DNA: TGTGCCAGCAGTTTATCCGGGCGACTGGATACGCAGTATTTT
CDR3 protein: CASSLSGRLDTQYF

J gene: TRBJ2-1
D gene: TRBD2
clone size: many
V gene: TRBV14
CDR3 DNA: TGTGCCAGCAGCCTTAGCGGGAGGGGGGAGCAGTTCTTC
CDR3 protein: CASSLSGRGEQFF

J gene: TRBJ2-1
D gene: TRBD2
clone size: many
V gene: TRBV20-1
CDR3 DNA: TGCAGTGCTGCGCCGAGGGCTAGCGGACCTGCGCAGTTCTTC
CDR3 protein: CSAAPRASGPAQFF

J gene: TRBJ2-7
D gene: NA
clone size: many
V gene: TRBV15
CDR3 DNA: TGTGCCACCAGCAGAGGCGGTTCCTACGAGCAGTACTTC
CDR3 protein: CATSRGGSYEQYF

J gene: TRBJ2-1
D gene: TRBD2
clone size: many
V gene: TRBV7-2
CDR3 DNA: TGTGCCAGCAGCTTAGCGCCCCAAGCGGGAGATCCGTTCTTC
CDR3 protein: CASSLAPQAGDPFF

J gene: TRBJ2-1
D gene: NA
clone size: many
V gene: TRBV6-6
CDR3 DNA: TGTGCCAGCAGTTTAATCTCCTACAATGAGCAGTTCTTC
CDR3 protein: CASSLISYNEQFF

J gene: TRBJ2-5
D gene: NA
clone size: many
V gene: TRBV5-1
CDR3 DNA: TGCGCCAGCAGCTTTAGAGCACCCGGGGAGACCCAGTACTTC
CDR3 protein: CASSFRAPGETQYF

J gene: TRBJ2-1
D gene: NA
clone size: many
V gene: TRBV5-1
CDR3 DNA: TGCGCCAGCAGAGCCGGGACGGAGTCGAATGAGCAGTTCTTC
CDR3 protein: CASRAGTESNEQFF